The 5 T cell receptor beta chains below come from one sample, sequenced in a study of T-cell memory formation after mild COVID-19. One entry per CDR3 protein, called by TCRdb with MiXCR from the 5' RACE reads. The table records 400,000 to 500,000 distinct CDR3 sequences, over 15% of them present only once. Sequenced: PBMCs or a T cell subset sorted from them (not recorded which). Receptors originate from an adult woman who had mild COVID-19 (a few samples of this study predate the infection). Cell type and time point are not known.

The sample holds a few counts of this clonotype. V and J are TRBV3-1 and TRBJ1-2; maybe TRBD1 (6 bases). Between the trimmed V and J ends, which lost 0 bases and 8 bases, there was a span of 22 bases. The CDR3 loop spans 17 amino acids. Germline loops: CDR1 LGHDT, CDR2 YNNKEL (reference sequence). CDR3 DNA: TGTGCCAGCAGCCAAGATCGCCTATCTAACAGGGTCTACGGCTACACCTTC. It translates to CASSQDRLSNRVYGYTF.

The chain combines TRBV6-2 or TRBV6-3 with TRBJ1-5; unclear D gene. CDR3 length: 13 residues. CDR1 and CDR2 from the germline V gene are MNHEY and SVGEGT. Trimming pared 5 bases from V and 10 bases from J, leaving 15 bases between. CDR3 amino acids: CASSHTWPGPQHF. In DNA form, the CDR3 reads TGTGCCAGCAGTCATACGTGGCCGGGCCCCCAGCATTTT.

This clonotype was detected only a few times. The rearrangement uses TRBV7-9 and TRBJ2-4; a possible D gene is TRBD1 (6 bases). Germline CDR1 and CDR2: SEHNR and FQNEAQ (reference sequence). CDR3 length equals 17 residues. V lost 1 base, J lost 0 bases, and 13 bases lay in between. DNA of the CDR3: TGTGCCAGCAGCTTAGTGGGAACAGGGATAGCCAAAAACATTCAGTACTTC. Its protein product is CASSLVGTGIAKNIQYF.

This clonotype was found a few times. The V call is TRBV11-3, the J call TRBJ2-2; D unclear. Germline V CDR1 and CDR2: SGHNT, YENEEA. Trimming took off 0 bases at V and 9 bases at J, with 8 bases between the two ends. There are 13 residues in the CDR3. The CDR3 here is CASSLEGIRELFF. As DNA, the CDR3 is TGTGCCAGCAGCTTAGAGGGAATCCGGGAGCTGTTTTTT.

This clonotype occurred many times. The genes are TRBV5-1 and TRBJ2-2; perhaps TRBD1 as D (6 bases). Trimming pared 4 bases from V and 8 bases from J, leaving 15 bases between. In germline, CDR1 is SGHRS, CDR2 YFSETQ. This CDR3 has 14 residues. CDR3 coding DNA: TGCGCCAGCAGCCTCCTCACAGGGTCGGGGGAGCTGTTTTTT. Protein: CASSLLTGSGELFF.